The T cell receptor (beta chain) under discussion was sequenced for a study of blood T cells in healthy people across ages. Alongside a J-beta primer mix, a sample-barcoded 5' primer served in a second PCR lasting roughly 7 to 11 cycles. TCRdb reprocessed the 5' RACE reads via MiXCR and lists one record per CDR3 protein. This repertoire shows 800,000 to 950,000 distinct CDR3 sequences, roughly 29% found once; its top ten account for about 9.4%. The CDR3 covers 13 residues. The germline gives CDR1 SNHLY, CDR2 FYNNEI. V lost 7 bases and J lost 3, with 12 bases in between. The data also belong to a second study, concerning T cells of mothers and their children.

The receptor's source is a woman aged 35 to 49 in good health. Sequenced: blood. The chain uses TRBV2 and TRBJ1-1, with a possible D match to TRBD1 (6 bases). The CDR3 sequence: CASNPQGDTEAFF. CDR3 nucleotide sequence: TGTGCCAGCAATCCACAGGGAGACACTGAAGCTTTCTTT.